This T cell receptor (beta chain) was documented in a study of control samples from healthy donors and cancer patients. Profiled with immunoSEQ multiplex PCR; TCRdb holds only in-frame clones, not every one. The sample shows approximately 230,000 clones, around 80% of them seen only once. The CDR3 is 14 residues long. Trimming took 0 bases from V and 5 from J, leaving 10 bases between them. Germline lookup yields CDR1 MGHRA and CDR2 YSYEKL. Sequencing used PBMCs. This chain links TRBV4-1 with TRBJ1-1, with D tentatively TRBD1 (5 bases). The sequence was collected from a woman aged 55-75 years with lung cancer. This CDR3 is CASSQEGWGTEAFF. CDR3 nucleotide sequence: TGCGCCAGCAGCCAAGAGGGATGGGGGACTGAAGCTTTCTTT.